This entry is about one T cell receptor (beta chain). Antigen specificity is unknown. PCR employed 60 Vbeta and 13 Jbeta primers. Libraries were prepared by immunoSEQ multiplex PCR; TCRdb keeps only in-frame clonotypes and omits some of them. This sample's table has tens of thousands of clones. The data stem from a study of cytomegalovirus exposure and HLA in healthy donors. Regarding the study as a whole: With high specificity and sensitivity, the classifier reportedly diagnosed cytomegalovirus status.

The CDR3 totals 15 residues. Germline loops: CDR1 SGDLS, CDR2 YYNGEE. Trimming took 3 bases from V and 8 from J; bases not matched to a gene: 8. Sequences were obtained from PBMCs. The TCR sequence derives from a man in his fifties or sixties in good health and CMV-seronegative. The V call is TRBV9, the J call TRBJ2-3, with 11 bases aligning to TRBD2. Written as DNA, the CDR3 is TGTGCCAGCAGCGGCCTAGCGGGGGGCGGGGGTACGCAGTATTTT. Its protein is CASSGLAGGGGTQYF.